This TCR beta chain was profiled in a study of control samples from healthy donors and cancer patients. The CDR3 runs to 12 residues. Trimming cost V 0 bases and J 5 bases, with 4 bases left between them. Germline V gene lookup returns CDR1 SGHRS and CDR2 YFSETQ. Profiled with immunoSEQ multiplex PCR; TCRdb holds only in-frame clones, not every one. This sample has around 100,000 clones; roughly 92% occur once, and the top ten carry around 2.8%. V gene TRBV5-1 combines with J gene TRBJ2-3, with D uncertain. The source of this sequence is a human donor in good health. The donor label of this sample is uncertain. Sequencing was done on a sample of blood. The CDR3 region has the DNA TGCGCCAGCAGCTTGGTTCTAGATACGCAGTATTTT. Encoded protein: CASSLVLDTQYF.